This T cell receptor beta chain was recorded in a study of CD8 T cells in ankylosing spondylitis. Quantitative barcoded 5'-RACE was used to prepare TCR beta libraries. TCRdb recomputed calls from the 5' RACE reads with MiXCR, one row per CDR3 protein. The sample has 200,000 to 250,000 distinct CDR3 sequences, 7% to 8% seen once. On this clonotype: Its antigen remains unknown.

The germline V gene has CDR1 SEHNR and CDR2 FQNEAQ (reference sequence). V gave up 5 bases and J gave up 0 bases, with 16 bases separating them. The CDR3 spans 16 residues. Study results and limitations: Researchers report that disease-linked clones proved CD8+ and relatively rare in peripheral blood. Typical of ankylosing spondylitis blood, it appeared, was a TCR beta motif of roughly eight highly homologous variants.

Specimen: blood, either unsorted or a sorted T cell fraction (not recorded which). The chain recombines TRBV7-9 with TRBJ1-2, with D possibly matching TRBD1 (6 bases). The clonotype originates from a male donor with ankylosing spondylitis. In nucleotides, the CDR3 is TGTGCCAGCAGCCCGAGTTGGGGACATCCTAACTATGGCTACACCTTC. It encodes CASSPSWGHPNYGYTF.